A single sample gave rise to the 14 T cell receptor beta chains below, sequenced in a study of PD-L1 blockade in urothelial cancer (dated by TCRdb to the late 2010s). The time point label of this sample denotes: peripheral blood 6 weeks after treatment start. Receptor amplification or capture employed the immunoSEQ multiplex PCR assay. TCRdb limited this immuneACCESS table to in-frame rearrangements with V and J called. A share of clones is missing; checked studies link under half to unresolved V genes, and the rest is unexplained. The sample table shows about 130,000 clones, and more than 75% are seen once. 2% to 3% of the sample comes from the top ten. Sample: PBMCs, taken around atezolizumab (anti-PD-L1) treatment. These receptors came from a man aged 50-60 years with urothelial cancer.

The chain links TRBV25-1 to TRBJ2-3, with a weak D call TRBD2 (5 bases). Trimming took 2 bases from V and 5 from J, leaving 14 bases between them. The CDR3 runs 15 residues. Germline V gene lookup returns CDR1 MGHDK and CDR2 SYGVNS. In nucleotides, the CDR3 is TGTGCCAGCAGTGAAGGGGAGATAGAAAGAGATACGCAGTATTTT. Amino acids: CASSEGEIERDTQYF.

The chain uses TRBV4-2 and TRBJ2-7; 7 bases align to TRBD2. This CDR3 region has 15 residues. With 0 bases clipped from V and 5 bases from J, the junction kept 7 bases outside the gene matches. Germline CDR1 LGHNA, CDR2 YNFKEQ. The CDR3, as DNA: TGTGCCAGCAGCCAAGAAGGCGGGAGTATTGACGAGCAGTACTTC. Protein sequence: CASSQEGGSIDEQYF.

The chain recombines TRBV7-2 with TRBJ2-1; 7 bases map to TRBD2. Germline loops: CDR1 SGHTA, CDR2 FQGNSA. The CDR3 loop spans 14 amino acids. J was trimmed by 10 bases and V by 5 bases; bases with no gene match: 11. The CDR3 spells CASSPRTRSSEQFF. The DNA for the CDR3 is TGTGCCAGCAGCCCCCGGACTAGGTCGAGCGAGCAGTTCTTC.

The chain joins TRBV10-3 to TRBJ2-1; D unclear. This CDR3 spans 12 amino acids. Per the germline V gene, CDR1 is ENHRY and CDR2 is SYGVKD. With 10 bases removed from V and 0 bases from J, the gap between germline ends came to 7 bases. The CDR3 here is CASGSSYNEQFF. The CDR3 nucleotides are TGTGCCAGCGGAAGCTCCTACAATGAGCAGTTCTTC.

As for this clone: A read error may account for a junction end that differs from germline. This chain uses TRBV7-7 with TRBJ2-1; TRBD1 matches at 8 bases. This CDR3 has 15 amino acids. Germline V lookup: CDR1 SSHAT, CDR2 FNYEAQ (reference sequence). The CDR3 DNA follows: TGTGCTAGCAGCTTATCCTTGGACAGGGCCAATGAGCAGTTCTTC. Its protein is CASSLSLDRANEQFF.

In DNA form, the CDR3 reads TGCGCCAGCAGCCAAGGGGGAGGTTCACCCCTCCACTTT. This translates into CASSQGGGSPLHF. V is TRBV4-1 and J is TRBJ1-6; no reliable D call. The CDR3 is 13 residues long. Trimming removed 1 base from V and 9 bases from J, with 7 bases in between. The germline gives CDR1 MGHRA, CDR2 YSYEKL.

V gene TRBV4-2 combines with J gene TRBJ2-5, with D possibly TRBD2 on 5 matching bases. CDR1 LGHNA and CDR2 YNFKEQ come from the germline V gene. With 4 bases removed from V and 5 bases from J, the gap between germline ends came to 14 bases. This CDR3 comprises 14 residues. The CDR3 protein is CASSRRDTRETQYF. As DNA, the CDR3 is TGTGCCAGCAGCCGCCGGGATACCCGGGAGACCCAGTACTTC.

CDR3 DNA sequence: TGTGCCAGCAGCGTAGCTACGACATATAATGAAAAACTGTTTTTT. This sequence encodes CASSVATTYNEKLFF. The J gene is TRBJ1-4, the V gene TRBV9; unclear D gene. The length of the CDR3 is 15 residues. V gave up 0 bases and J gave up 4 bases, with 10 bases separating them. In germline, CDR1 is SGDLS, CDR2 YYNGEE.

The chain uses TRBV2 and TRBJ1-1, with 12 nucleotides matching TRBD1. Per the germline V gene, CDR1 is SNHLY and CDR2 is FYNNEI. With 4 bases clipped from V and 6 bases from J, the junction kept 9 bases outside the gene matches. The CDR3 contains 16 residues. The CDR3 DNA sequence: TGTGCCAGCAGTGGTTTAGTGGGACAGGGGGCTCCTGAAGCTTTCTTT. Encoded protein: CASSGLVGQGAPEAFF.

The chain uses TRBV25-1 and TRBJ2-3, with TRBD1 matching over 9 bases. The germline gives CDR1 MGHDK, CDR2 SYGVNS. The CDR3 has 14 amino acids. V shed 3 bases and J 7 bases; nucleotides not matched to a gene: 5. CDR3 nucleotide sequence: TGTGCCAGCAGTGAGCCGGGACAGGGAAATACGCAGTATTTT. This sequence encodes CASSEPGQGNTQYF.

The J gene is TRBJ2-3, the V gene TRBV11-3; 11 bases match TRBD2. The CDR3 is 19 amino acids. J was trimmed by 3 bases and V by 6 bases; bases with no gene match: 17. Germline assignment: CDR1 SGHNT and CDR2 YENEEA. The CDR3 DNA reads TGTGCCAGCAGTAAGGGACAGGGTTTTAGCGGGGGGGGTACAGATACGCAGTATTTT. This sequence encodes CASSKGQGFSGGGTDTQYF.

The chain joins TRBV14 to TRBJ2-3; D may be TRBD1 (5 bases). Per germline, CDR1 SGHDN and CDR2 FVKESK. This CDR3 has 16 residues. V lost 2 bases to trimming and J lost 2 bases, with 14 bases between them. The CDR3 DNA sequence: TGTGCCAGCAGCCAATTCCAAGGGGTGCTCACAGATACGCAGTATTTT. It translates to CASSQFQGVLTDTQYF.

The rearrangement links TRBV7-2 to TRBJ2-7, with D hard to call. Trimming stripped 3 bases from V and 9 bases from J, with 9 bases between. This CDR3 has 11 residues. Germline V gene lookup returns CDR1 SGHTA and CDR2 FQGNSA. The CDR3 region is CASSFSQVQYF. In DNA form, the CDR3 reads TGTGCCAGCAGCTTTTCCCAGGTGCAGTACTTC.

The chain combines TRBV27 with TRBJ2-1; a possible D gene is TRBD2 (6 bases). The CDR3 covers 16 residues. In germline, CDR1 is MNHEY, CDR2 SMNVEV (reference sequence). Trimming removed 8 bases from V and 2 bases from J, with 19 bases in between. CDR3 sequence (DNA): TGTGCCAGCGGGCCCTTGGCGGGAACTCCCTACAATGAGCAGTTCTTC. The encoded protein is CASGPLAGTPYNEQFF.